This T cell receptor (beta chain) was retrieved from a study of CD8+ T cells in alopecia areata. Extracted RNA was reverse transcribed into cDNA, the sequencing template. This table comes from immunoSEQ multiplex PCR, and its TCRdb copy is limited to in-frame clones, with some not included. The sample holds around 97,000 clones, 55% seen once. The study's findings and limits: In patients, TCRs were shared less clearly than in mice, and HLA may possibly be involved. Normal scalp showed lower clonality than lesional scalp, especially alopecia totalis/universalis.

This clone appeared a few times. The antigen is not known. Sequencing was done on a sample of CD4+ T cells sorted from blood. This TCR came from a human donor in good health.

For the CDR3, the DNA is TGTGCCTGGAGTCCCTACAGGGCCTACGAGCAGTACTTC. It encodes CAWSPYRAYEQYF. V usage is TRBV30 and J usage is TRBJ2-7; D is perhaps TRBD1 (6 bases). Between the trimmed V and J ends, which lost 2 bases and 2 bases, there was a span of 10 bases. The CDR3 extends over 13 amino acids. Germline CDR1 reads GTSNPN; CDR2 reads SVGIG (reference sequence).